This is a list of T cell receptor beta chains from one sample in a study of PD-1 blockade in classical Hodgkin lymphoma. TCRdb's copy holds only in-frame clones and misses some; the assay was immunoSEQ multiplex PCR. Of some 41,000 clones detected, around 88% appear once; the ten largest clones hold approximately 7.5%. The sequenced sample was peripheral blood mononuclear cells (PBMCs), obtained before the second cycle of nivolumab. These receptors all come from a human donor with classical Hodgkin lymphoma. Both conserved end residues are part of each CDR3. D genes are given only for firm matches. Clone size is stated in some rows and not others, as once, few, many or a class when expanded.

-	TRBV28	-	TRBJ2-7	CASSLAGQIYEQYF	TGTGCCAGCAGTTTGGCGGGACAGATCTACGAGCAGTACTTC
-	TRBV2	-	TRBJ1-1	CASSVDGSNTEAFF	TGTGCCAGCAGTGTAGACGGATCTAACACTGAAGCTTTCTTT
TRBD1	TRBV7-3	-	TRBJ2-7	CASSQTGTGEQYF	TGTGCCAGCAGCCAGACAGGGACGGGGGAGCAGTACTTC
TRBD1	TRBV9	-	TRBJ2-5	CASSHFQGGGQETQYF	TGTGCCAGCAGCCATTTCCAAGGGGGCGGTCAAGAGACCCAGTACTTC
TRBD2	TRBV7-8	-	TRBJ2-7	CASNVLAGSYEQYF	TGTGCCAGCAACGTACTAGCGGGAAGTTACGAGCAGTACTTC
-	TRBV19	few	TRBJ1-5	CASRDRSNQPQHF	TGTGCCAGTCGGGACCGCAGCAATCAGCCCCAGCATTTT
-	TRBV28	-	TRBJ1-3	CASTWGGSSGNTIYF	TGTGCCAGCACCTGGGGGGGGAGCTCTGGAAACACCATATATTTT
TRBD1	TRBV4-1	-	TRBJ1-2	CASSQGTGRTNYGYTF	TGCGCCAGCAGCCAAGGGACAGGGAGAACCAACTATGGCTACACCTTC
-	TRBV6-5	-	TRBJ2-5	CASSYAQETQYF	TGTGCCAGCAGTTACGCACAAGAGACCCAGTACTTC
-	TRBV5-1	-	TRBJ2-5	CASSNNGGLETQYF	TGCGCCAGCAGCAACAACGGAGGCCTAGAGACCCAGTACTTC
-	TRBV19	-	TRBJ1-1	CASNTFFSEAFF	TGTGCCAGTAATACGTTCTTCTCTGAAGCTTTCTTT
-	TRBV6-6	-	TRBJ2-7	CASSKVGREQYF	TGTGCCAGCAGCAAGGTCGGGCGCGAGCAGTACTTC
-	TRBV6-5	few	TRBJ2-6	CASSTNGANVLTF	TGTGCCAGCAGTACAAATGGGGCCAACGTCCTGACTTTC
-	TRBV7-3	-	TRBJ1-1	CASSLIGGRNTEAFF	TGTGCCAGCAGCTTAATCGGGGGACGGAACACTGAAGCTTTCTTT
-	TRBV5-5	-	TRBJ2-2	CASSFRPPRAGRPGELFF	TGTGCCAGCAGCTTTCGGCCGCCAAGGGCAGGTCGGCCCGGGGAGCTGTTTTTT
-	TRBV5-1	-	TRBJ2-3	CASSSRLGAENTDTQYF	TGCGCCAGCAGCTCTCGTCTTGGGGCGGAAAACACAGATACGCAGTATTTT
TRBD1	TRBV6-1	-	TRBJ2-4	CASSVRPPGQGLAKNIQYF	TGTGCCAGCAGTGTCCGACCCCCGGGACAGGGGCTAGCCAAAAACATTCAGTACTTC